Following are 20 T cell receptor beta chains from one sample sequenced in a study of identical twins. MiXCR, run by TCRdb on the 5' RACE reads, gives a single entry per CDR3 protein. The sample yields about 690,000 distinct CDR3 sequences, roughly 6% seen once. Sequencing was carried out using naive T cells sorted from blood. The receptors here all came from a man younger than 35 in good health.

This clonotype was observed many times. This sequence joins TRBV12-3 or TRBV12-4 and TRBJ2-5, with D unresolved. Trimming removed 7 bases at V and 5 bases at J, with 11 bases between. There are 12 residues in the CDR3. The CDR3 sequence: CASMSWKETQYF. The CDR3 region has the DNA TGTGCCAGCATGAGCTGGAAGGAGACCCAGTACTTC.

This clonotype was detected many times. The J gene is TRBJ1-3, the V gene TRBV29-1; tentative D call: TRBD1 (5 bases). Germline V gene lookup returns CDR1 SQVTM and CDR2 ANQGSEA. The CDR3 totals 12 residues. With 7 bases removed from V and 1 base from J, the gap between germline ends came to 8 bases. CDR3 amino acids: CSAGASGNTIYF. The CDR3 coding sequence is TGCAGCGCTGGGGCTTCTGGAAACACCATATATTTT.

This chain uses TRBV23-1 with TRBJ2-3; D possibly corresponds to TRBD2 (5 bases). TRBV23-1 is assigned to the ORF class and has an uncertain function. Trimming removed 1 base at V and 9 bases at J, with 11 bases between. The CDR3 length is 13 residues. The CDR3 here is CASSQYEGRTQYF. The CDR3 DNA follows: TGCGCCAGCAGTCAATACGAGGGTCGGACGCAGTATTTT.

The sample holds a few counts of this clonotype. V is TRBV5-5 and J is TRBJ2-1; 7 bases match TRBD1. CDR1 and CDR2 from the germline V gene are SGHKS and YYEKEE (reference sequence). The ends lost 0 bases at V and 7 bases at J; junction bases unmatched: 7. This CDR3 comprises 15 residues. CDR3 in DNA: TGTGCCAGCAGCTTGGGAGGGGGCGGATGGAATGAGCAGTTCTTC. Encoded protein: CASSLGGGGWNEQFF.

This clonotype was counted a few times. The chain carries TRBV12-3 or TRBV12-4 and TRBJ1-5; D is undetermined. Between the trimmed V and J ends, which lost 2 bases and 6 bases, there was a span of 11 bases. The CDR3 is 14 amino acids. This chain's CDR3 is CASSLRPEGQPQHF. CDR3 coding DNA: TGTGCCAGCAGTTTACGCCCGGAGGGTCAGCCCCAGCATTTT.

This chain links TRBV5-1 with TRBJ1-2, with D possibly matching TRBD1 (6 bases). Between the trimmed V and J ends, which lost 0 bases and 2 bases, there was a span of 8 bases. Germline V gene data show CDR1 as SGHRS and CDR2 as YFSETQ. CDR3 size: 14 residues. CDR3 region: CASSLEGHNYGYTF. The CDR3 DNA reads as TGCGCCAGCAGCTTGGAGGGACACAACTATGGCTACACCTTC.

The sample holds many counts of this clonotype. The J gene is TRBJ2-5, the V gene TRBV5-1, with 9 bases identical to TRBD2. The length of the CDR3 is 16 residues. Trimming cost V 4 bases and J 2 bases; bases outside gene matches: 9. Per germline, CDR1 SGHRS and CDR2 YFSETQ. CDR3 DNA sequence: TGCGCCAGCAGCCCGGGTCCCCTAGCGGGGCAAGAGACCCAGTACTTC. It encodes CASSPGPLAGQETQYF.

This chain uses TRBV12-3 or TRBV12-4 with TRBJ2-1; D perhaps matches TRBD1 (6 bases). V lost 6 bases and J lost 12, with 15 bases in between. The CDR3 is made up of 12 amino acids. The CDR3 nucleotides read TGTGCCAGCAGGCTGGACAGTCAGAGGCAGTTCTTC. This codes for CASRLDSQRQFF.

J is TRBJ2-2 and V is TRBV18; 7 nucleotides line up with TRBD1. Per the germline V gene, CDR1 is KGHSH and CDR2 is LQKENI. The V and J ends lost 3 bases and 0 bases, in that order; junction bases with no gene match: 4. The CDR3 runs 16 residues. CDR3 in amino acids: CASSPQGQTNTGELFF. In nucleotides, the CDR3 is TGTGCCAGCTCACCCCAGGGACAGACGAACACCGGGGAGCTGTTTTTT. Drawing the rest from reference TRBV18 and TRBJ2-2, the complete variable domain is NAGVMQNPRHLVRRRGQEARLRCSPMKGHSHVYWYRQLPEEGLKFMVYLQKENIIDESGMPKERFSAEFPKEGPSILRIQQVVRGDSAAYFCASSPQGQTNTGELFFGEGSRLTVL.

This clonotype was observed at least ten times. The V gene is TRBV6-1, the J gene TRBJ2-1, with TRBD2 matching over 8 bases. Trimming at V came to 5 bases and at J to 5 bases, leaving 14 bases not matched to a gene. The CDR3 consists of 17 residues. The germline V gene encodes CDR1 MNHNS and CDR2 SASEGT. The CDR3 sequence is CASSQYLLAELNNEQFF. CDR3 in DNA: TGTGCCAGCAGTCAATACCTACTAGCGGAGCTCAACAATGAGCAGTTCTTC.

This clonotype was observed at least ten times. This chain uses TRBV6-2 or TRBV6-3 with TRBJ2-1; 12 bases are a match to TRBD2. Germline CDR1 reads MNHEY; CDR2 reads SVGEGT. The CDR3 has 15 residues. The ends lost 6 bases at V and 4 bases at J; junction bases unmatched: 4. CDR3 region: CASRRGLAGYNEQFF. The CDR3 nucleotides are TGTGCCAGCAGACGAGGACTAGCGGGGTACAATGAGCAGTTCTTC.

The CDR3 bases are TGTGCCAGCAGTTTACTGGAGGGGGCGTCTGGGGAGCTGTTTTTT. This translates into CASSLLEGASGELFF. This chain connects TRBV27 to TRBJ2-2, with D possibly being TRBD1 (7 bases). Trimming took 2 bases from V and 8 from J, leaving 15 bases between them. Looked up from germline, CDR1 is MNHEY and CDR2 is SMNVEV (reference sequence). CDR3 length equals 15 residues.

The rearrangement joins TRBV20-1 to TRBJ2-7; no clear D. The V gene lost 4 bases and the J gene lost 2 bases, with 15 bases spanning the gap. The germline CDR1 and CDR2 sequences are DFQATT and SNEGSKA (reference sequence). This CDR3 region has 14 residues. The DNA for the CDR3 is TGCAGTGCTACCCCAGACGGGTCACCCTACGAGCAGTACTTC. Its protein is CSATPDGSPYEQYF.

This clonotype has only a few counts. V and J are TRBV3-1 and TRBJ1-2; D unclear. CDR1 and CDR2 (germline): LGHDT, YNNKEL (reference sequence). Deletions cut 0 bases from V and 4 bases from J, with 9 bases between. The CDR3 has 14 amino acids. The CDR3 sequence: CASSQDSGTYGYTF. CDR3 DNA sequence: TGTGCCAGCAGCCAAGATTCGGGAACCTATGGCTACACCTTC. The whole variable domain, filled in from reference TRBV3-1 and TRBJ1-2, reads DTAVSQTPKYLVTQMGNDKSIKCEQNLGHDTMYWYKQDSKKFLKIMFSYNNKELIINETVPNRFSPKSPDKAHLNLHINSLELGDSAVYFCASSQDSGTYGYTFGSGTRLTVV.

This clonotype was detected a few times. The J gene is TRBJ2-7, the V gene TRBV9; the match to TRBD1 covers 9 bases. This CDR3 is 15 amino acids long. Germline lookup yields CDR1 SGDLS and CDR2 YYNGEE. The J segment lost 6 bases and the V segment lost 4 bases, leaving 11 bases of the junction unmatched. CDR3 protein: CASSFHPDRGGEQYF. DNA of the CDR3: TGTGCCAGCAGCTTCCACCCCGACAGGGGGGGCGAGCAGTACTTC.

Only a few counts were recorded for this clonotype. CDR3 nucleotides: TGCAGCGTTCTCACTGGGAACACTGAAGCTTTCTTT. This sequence encodes CSVLTGNTEAFF. V and J are TRBV29-1 and TRBJ1-1; D is uncertain. The CDR3 has 12 amino acids. Germline CDR1 reads SQVTM; CDR2 reads ANQGSEA. V was cut by 5 bases and J by 1 base, with 8 bases left in between.

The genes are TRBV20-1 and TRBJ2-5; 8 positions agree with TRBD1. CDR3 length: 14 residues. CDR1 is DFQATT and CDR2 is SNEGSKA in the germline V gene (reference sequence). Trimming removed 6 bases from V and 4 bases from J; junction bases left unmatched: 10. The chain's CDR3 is CSAARQGAGETQYF. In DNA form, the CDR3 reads TGCAGTGCCGCGCGGCAGGGGGCCGGAGAGACCCAGTACTTC.

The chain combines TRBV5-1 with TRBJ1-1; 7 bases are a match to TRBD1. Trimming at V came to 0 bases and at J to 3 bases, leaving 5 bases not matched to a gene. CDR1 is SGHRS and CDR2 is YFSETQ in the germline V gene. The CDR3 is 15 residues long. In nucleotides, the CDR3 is TGCGCCAGCAGCTTGGCGGCAGGGGGGGACACTGAAGCTTTCTTT. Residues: CASSLAAGGDTEAFF.

The CDR3 sequence is CASSSRLAPNQETQYF. DNA of the CDR3: TGTGCCAGCAGCTCAAGACTAGCGCCGAATCAAGAGACCCAGTACTTC. This sequence joins TRBV11-3 and TRBJ2-5; 8 bases map to TRBD2. The germline gives CDR1 SGHNT, CDR2 YENEEA. This CDR3 is 16 amino acids long. The trim removed 4 bases at V and 2 bases at J, leaving 9 bases unmatched. Looking up the rest from reference TRBV11-3 and TRBJ2-5 gives the full variable domain: EAGVVQSPRYKIIEKKQPVAFWCNPISGHNTLYWYLQNLGQGPELLIRYENEEAVDDSQLPKDRFSAERLKGVDSTLKIQPAELGDSAVYLCASSSRLAPNQETQYFGPGTRLLVL.

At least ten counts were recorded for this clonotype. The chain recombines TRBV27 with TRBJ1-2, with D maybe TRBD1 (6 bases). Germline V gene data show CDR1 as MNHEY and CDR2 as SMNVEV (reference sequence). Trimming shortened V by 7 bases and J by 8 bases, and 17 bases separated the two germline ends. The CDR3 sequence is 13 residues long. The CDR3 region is CASTPTGSEGYTF. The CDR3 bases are TGTGCCAGCACCCCTACAGGGTCGGAGGGCTACACCTTC.